This entry lists 21 T cell receptor beta chains sequenced from one sample in a study of blood T cell repertoires in COVID-19. Measured with immunoSEQ multiplex PCR; TCRdb has only the in-frame clones, and not every one. The data show roughly 190,000 clones, with about 81% seen just once and less than 9.5% held by the top ten. The source material was peripheral blood. The receptor set was obtained from an older woman with COVID-19, enrolled during active disease.

As to this clone: Different DNA sequences within this sample yield the same CDR3. This chain uses TRBV19 with TRBJ2-7; TRBD1 might be the D (6 bases). The CDR3 contains 15 residues. Germline V lookup: CDR1 LNHDA, CDR2 SQIVND (reference sequence). The V end was cut by 1 base, the J end by 0 bases, with 10 bases between. The CDR3 DNA reads TGTGCCAGTAGTATAGGACAGGCCAGCTCCTACGAGCAGTACTTC. Amino acids: CASSIGQASSYEQYF.

This clone was counted once. The chain couples TRBV27 to TRBJ2-1; 14 nucleotides agree with TRBD2. Trimming took 8 bases from V and 6 from J; bases not matched to a gene: 15. Looked up from germline, CDR1 is MNHEY and CDR2 is SMNVEV (reference sequence). The CDR3 runs 18 residues. The CDR3 protein is CASERLAGGPGGVNEQFF. The CDR3 DNA sequence: TGTGCCAGCGAAAGACTAGCGGGAGGGCCAGGGGGTGTCAATGAGCAGTTCTTC.

The chain carries TRBV7-6 and TRBJ2-2, with TRBD2 matching over 7 bases. Trimming at V came to 5 bases and at J to 3 bases, leaving 0 bases not matched to a gene. Germline values: CDR1 SGHVS, CDR2 FNYEAQ. The CDR3 contains 13 residues. CDR3 residues: CASSREDTGELFF. The CDR3 coding sequence is TGTGCCAGCAGCCGGGAGGACACCGGGGAGCTGTTTTTT.

The V and J genes are TRBV30 and TRBJ1-1; D remains ambiguous. V was cut by 3 bases and J by 0 bases, with 8 bases left in between. Per germline, CDR1 GTSNPN and CDR2 SVGIG (reference sequence). This CDR3 region has 13 residues. The chain's CDR3 is CAWRQSLNTEAFF. DNA of the CDR3: TGTGCCTGGAGACAGTCCCTGAACACTGAAGCTTTCTTT.

The chain combines TRBV6-5 with TRBJ2-7, with TRBD1 matching over 7 bases. The CDR3 sequence is 12 residues long. The germline V gene encodes CDR1 MNHEY and CDR2 SVGAGI. V lost 9 bases to trimming and J lost 5 bases; unmatched junction nucleotides: 7. The CDR3 nucleotides read TGTGCCAGTATATACAGGGGTAACGAGCAGTACTTC. This encodes CASIYRGNEQYF.

The rearrangement uses TRBV29-1 and TRBJ2-3; a possible D gene is TRBD2 (6 bases). Germline V CDR1 and CDR2: SQVTM, ANQGSEA. Trimming left V 3 bases short and J 2 bases short, with 15 bases between. The CDR3 is 15 amino acids. The CDR3 loop is CSVDDGGPHTDTQYF. The CDR3 coding sequence is TGCAGCGTTGATGATGGAGGGCCCCACACAGATACGCAGTATTTT.

This clone has more than one count but fewer than ten. V and J are TRBV27 and TRBJ1-1; D is unclear. Trimming removed 5 bases from V and 6 bases from J, with 13 bases in between. The CDR3 has 13 amino acids. CDR1 is MNHEY, CDR2 SMNVEV, per germline (reference sequence). The CDR3 sequence is CASSPDREAEAFF. The CDR3 nucleotides are TGTGCCAGCAGTCCGGACCGGGAGGCTGAAGCTTTCTTT.

V is TRBV7-2 and J is TRBJ1-5; 7 nucleotides agree with TRBD1. CDR1 is SGHTA, CDR2 FQGNSA, per germline. This CDR3 is 15 amino acids long. The V gene end was trimmed by 5 bases and the J gene end by 4 bases; junction bases not matched to a gene: 8. CDR3 amino acids: CASSPSGTDNQPQHF. The CDR3 nucleotides read TGTGCCAGCAGCCCTTCCGGGACAGATAATCAGCCCCAGCATTTT.

CDR3 DNA sequence: TGTGCCAGCAGCTTAAACCCTGCGGCATCCACCGGGGAGCTGTTTTTT. Amino acids: CASSLNPAASTGELFF. This sequence joins TRBV7-2 and TRBJ2-2; no definite D call. V was pared by 2 bases and J by 4 bases, with 14 bases between. This CDR3 has 16 residues. Germline CDR1 SGHTA, CDR2 FQGNSA.

CDR3 sequence: CATQRESYNEQFF. The CDR3 bases are TGTGCCACCCAACGGGAGTCCTACAATGAGCAGTTCTTC. This chain joins TRBV6-5 and TRBJ2-1; D might be TRBD2 (6 bases). Per the germline V gene, CDR1 is MNHEY and CDR2 is SVGAGI. The CDR3 is 13 residues long. V was pared by 10 bases and J by 1 base, with 11 bases between.

The chain joins TRBV20-1 to TRBJ1-1, with 7 bases fitting TRBD1. The CDR3 extends over 17 amino acids. V trimming: 3 bases; J trimming: 6 bases; junction bases outside the gene matches: 19. CDR1 DFQATT and CDR2 SNEGSKA come from the germline V gene (reference sequence). CDR3 region: CSASPPGQSTRGSEAFF. CDR3 nucleotides: TGCAGTGCTAGTCCCCCGGGACAGAGCACCCGAGGGTCTGAAGCTTTCTTT.

The CDR3 DNA reads as TGTGCCAGCAGCTTAGCCTGGTATCGACAGGGCAATCAGCCCCAGCATTTT. This encodes CASSLAWYRQGNQPQHF. This chain joins TRBV7-8 and TRBJ1-5; D is perhaps TRBD1 (6 bases). The CDR3 has 17 residues. V lost 0 bases, J lost 2 bases, and 14 bases lay in between. Germline values: CDR1 SGHVS, CDR2 FQNEAQ.

The J gene is TRBJ1-5, the V gene TRBV6-5; TRBD1 might be the D (5 bases). CDR1 and CDR2 (germline): MNHEY, SVGAGI. Trimming took off 10 bases at V and 7 bases at J, with 11 bases between the two ends. The CDR3 extends over 11 amino acids. For the CDR3, the DNA is TGTGCCATTGGTACAGGACAGCCCCAGCATTTT. Translated: CAIGTGQPQHF.

This clone was recorded once. The chain recombines TRBV4-2 with TRBJ1-1; 8 positions agree with TRBD1. The CDR3 runs 14 residues. Germline V gene data show CDR1 as LGHNA and CDR2 as YNFKEQ. The ends lost 0 bases at V and 9 bases at J; junction bases unmatched: 6. The DNA of the CDR3 is TGTGCCAGCAGCCAAGAAGGGCAGGGGGCCCAAGCTTTCTTT. It encodes CASSQEGQGAQAFF.

This clone was seen many times. V is TRBV2 and J is TRBJ2-7; 9 positions match TRBD1. This CDR3 is built from 14 residues. Per the germline V gene, CDR1 is SNHLY and CDR2 is FYNNEI. The trim removed 4 bases at V and 2 bases at J, leaving 3 bases unmatched. In nucleotides, the CDR3 is TGTGCCAGCAGTGCGAACAGGGGGCCCTACGAGCAGTACTTC. Amino acid sequence: CASSANRGPYEQYF.

This clone has more than one count but fewer than ten. The genes are TRBV7-2 and TRBJ2-5; TRBD2 matches at 12 bases. V trimming: 1 base; J trimming: 5 bases; junction bases outside the gene matches: 8. This CDR3 is 17 amino acids long. Germline V lookup: CDR1 SGHTA, CDR2 FQGNSA. The CDR3 DNA reads TGTGCCAGCAGCTTAGGGGCTAGCGGGAGGGCCAGGGAGACCCAGTACTTC. This gives the protein CASSLGASGRARETQYF.

The CDR3 sequence is CASSPGGPNTGELFF. DNA for the CDR3: TGCGCCAGCAGTCCGGGGGGACCGAACACCGGGGAGCTGTTTTTT. This chain uses TRBV10-1 with TRBJ2-2; 7 bases line up with TRBD2. V was clipped by 5 bases and J by 0 bases; unmatched bases: 3. CDR1 WNHNN and CDR2 SYGVQD come from the germline V gene (reference sequence). The CDR3 is 15 residues long.

This chain uses TRBV3-1 (or the pseudogene TRBV3-2) with TRBJ1-2; D might be TRBD1 (6 bases). The V gene's germline CDR1 is LGHDT and CDR2 YNNKEL (reference sequence). Trimming removed 0 bases from V and 5 bases from J, with 16 bases in between. CDR3 length equals 16 residues. The CDR3 loop is CASSQDPGRGDYGYTF. DNA of the CDR3: TGTGCCAGCAGCCAAGATCCGGGCAGGGGCGATTATGGCTACACCTTC.

The rearrangement uses TRBV29-1 and TRBJ2-7; possible D gene TRBD2, 5 bases. Trimming stripped 6 bases from V and 0 bases from J, with 18 bases between. CDR3 size: 15 residues. The germline V gene has CDR1 SQVTM and CDR2 ANQGSEA. The CDR3 protein is CSVAQTGISSYEQYF. The CDR3 DNA follows: TGCAGCGTCGCACAGACCGGGATCTCCTCCTACGAGCAGTACTTC.

The J gene is TRBJ1-2, the V gene TRBV11-1, with TRBD1 matching over 7 bases. Germline V gene data show CDR1 as SGHAT and CDR2 as FQDESV (reference sequence). This CDR3 comprises 14 residues. J gave up 8 bases and V 3 bases, and 9 bases lay outside the gene matches. The CDR3 DNA reads TGTGCCAGCAGCTTCACCTCGGACAGGATAGGCTACACCTTC. This gives the protein CASSFTSDRIGYTF.

This clone has a single count. The chain uses TRBV29-1 and TRBJ2-2; TRBD2 matches at 7 bases. The junction had 6 bases not matched to a gene; V was cut back by 4 bases and J by 7 bases. In germline, CDR1 is SQVTM, CDR2 ANQGSEA. The CDR3 sequence is 13 residues long. The DNA for the CDR3 is TGCAGCGTTGGGGGAGGGCCCAGCGGGGAGCTGTTTTTT. Translating gives CSVGGGPSGELFF.